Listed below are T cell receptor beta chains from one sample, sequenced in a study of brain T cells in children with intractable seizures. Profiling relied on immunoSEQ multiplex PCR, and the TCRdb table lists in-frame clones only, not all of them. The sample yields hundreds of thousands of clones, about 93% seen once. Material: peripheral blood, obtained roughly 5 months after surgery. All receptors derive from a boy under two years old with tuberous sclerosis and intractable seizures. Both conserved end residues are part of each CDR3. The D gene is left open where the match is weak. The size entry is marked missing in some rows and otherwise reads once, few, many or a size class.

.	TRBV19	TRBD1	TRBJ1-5	CASSIADRGGQPQHF	TGTGCCAGTAGTATAGCGGACAGGGGGGGACAGCCCCAGCATTTT
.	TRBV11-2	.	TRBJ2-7	CASSFGTDSYEQYF	TGTGCCAGCAGCTTCGGGACTGATTCCTACGAGCAGTACTTC
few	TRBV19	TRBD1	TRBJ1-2	CASSTQGADYGYTF	TGTGCCAGTAGTACACAGGGGGCGGACTATGGCTACACCTTC
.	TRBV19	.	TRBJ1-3	CASSMRSVQSGNTIYF	TGTGCCAGTAGTATGAGGTCGGTTCAATCTGGAAACACCATATATTTT
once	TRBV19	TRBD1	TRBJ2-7	CASTGVGDSPTYEQYF	TGTGCCAGTACAGGCGTAGGGGACAGCCCGACCTACGAGCAGTACTTC
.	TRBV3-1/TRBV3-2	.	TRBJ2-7	CASSQDVAVYEQYF	TGTGCCAGCAGCCAAGATGTAGCTGTATACGAGCAGTACTTC
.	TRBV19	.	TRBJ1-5	CASSTTRVGVNQPQHF	TGTGCCAGTAGTACCACCAGGGTCGGTGTTAATCAGCCCCAGCATTTT
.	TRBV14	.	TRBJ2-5	CASSQEYSALRGWETQYF	TGTGCCAGCAGCCAAGAATATTCAGCGTTACGAGGTTGGGAGACCCAGTACTTC
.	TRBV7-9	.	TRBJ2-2	CASSPTPTGKNTGELFF	TGTGCCAGCAGCCCCACCCCAACGGGGAAGAACACCGGGGAGCTGTTTTTT
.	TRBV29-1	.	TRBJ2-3	CSGGPVPSTDTQYF	TGCAGCGGAGGGCCCGTTCCTAGCACAGATACGCAGTATTTT
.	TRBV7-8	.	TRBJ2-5	CASRHKRGISKETQYF	TGTGCCAGCAGACACAAACGGGGGATATCCAAAGAGACCCAGTACTTC
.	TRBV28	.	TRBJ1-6	CASSSTEPSKSPLHF	TGTGCCAGCAGTTCAACGGAGCCGTCAAAATCACCCCTCCACTTT
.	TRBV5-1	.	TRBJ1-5	CASRGGPNQPQHF	TGCGCCAGCAGAGGCGGCCCTAATCAGCCCCAGCATTTT
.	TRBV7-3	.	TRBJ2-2	CASSSDPTGELFF	TGTGCCAGCAGTTCTGACCCCACCGGGGAGCTGTTTTTT
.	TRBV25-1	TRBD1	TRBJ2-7	CASRRTGAYEQYF	TGTGCCAGCAGAAGGACAGGGGCCTACGAGCAGTACTTC
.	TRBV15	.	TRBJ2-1	CATSSGGEQFF	TGTGCCACCAGCAGTGGGGGAGAGCAGTTCTTC
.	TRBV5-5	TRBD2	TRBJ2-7	CASSLTGGGIYEQYF	TGTGCCAGCAGCTTGACTGGCGGGGGGATCTACGAGCAGTACTTC
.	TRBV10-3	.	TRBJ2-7	CAISDDSAGPSGQYF	TGTGCCATCAGTGATGATTCGGCGGGCCCCTCCGGGCAGTACTTC
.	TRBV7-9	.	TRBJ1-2	CASSLTAANYGYTF	TGTGCCAGCAGCTTAACGGCGGCTAACTATGGCTACACCTTC
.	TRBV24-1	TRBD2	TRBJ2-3	CATSGRAGGRPYLADTQYF	TGTGCCACCAGTGGTCGAGCGGGAGGTCGACCTTACCTGGCAGATACGCAGTATTTT
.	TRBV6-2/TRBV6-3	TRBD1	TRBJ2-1	CASSFRDSSYNEQFF	TGTGCCAGCAGTTTCCGGGACAGCTCCTACAATGAGCAGTTCTTC
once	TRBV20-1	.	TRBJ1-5	CSASVQNQPQHF	TGCAGTGCTAGTGTGCAGAATCAGCCCCAGCATTTT
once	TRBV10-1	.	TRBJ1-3	CASNLGRTQAGNTIYF	TGCGCCAGCAATCTGGGCCGTACTCAAGCAGGAAACACCATATATTTT
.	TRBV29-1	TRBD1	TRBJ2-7	CSVETRQGDYEQYF	TGCAGCGTTGAAACTCGACAGGGTGACTACGAGCAGTACTTC
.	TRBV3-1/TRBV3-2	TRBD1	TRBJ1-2	CASSRIAGGGTDYGYTF	TGTGCCAGCAGCCGGATAGCAGGGGGCGGTACGGACTATGGCTACACCTTC
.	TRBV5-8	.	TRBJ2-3	CASSSGHDSRTDTQYF	TGTGCCAGCAGCTCCGGTCACGACTCTCGCACAGATACGCAGTATTTT
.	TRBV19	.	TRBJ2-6	CASSKQGSGANVLTF	TGTGCCAGTAGTAAACAGGGCTCTGGGGCCAACGTCCTGACTTTC
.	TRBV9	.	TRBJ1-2	CASSVEQGNYGYTF	TGTGCCAGCAGCGTAGAACAGGGTAACTATGGCTACACCTTC
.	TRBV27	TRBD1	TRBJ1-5	CASSKKGAIPYSNQPQHF	TGTGCCAGCAGTAAAAAGGGGGCTATTCCCTATAGCAATCAGCCCCAGCATTTT
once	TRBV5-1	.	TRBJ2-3	CASSLDRDSRRTDTQYF	TGCGCCAGCAGCTTGGATCGGGACTCGAGGCGCACAGATACGCAGTATTTT
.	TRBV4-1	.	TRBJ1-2	CASSFADGYGYTF	TGCGCCAGCAGTTTCGCAGACGGCTATGGCTACACCTTC
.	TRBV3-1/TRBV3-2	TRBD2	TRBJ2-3	CASSHAGGDTQYF	TGTGCCAGCAGCCACGCGGGGGGAGATACGCAGTATTTT
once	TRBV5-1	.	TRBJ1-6	CASSSGRGENSPLHF	TGCGCCAGCAGCTCCGGACGGGGGGAGAATTCACCCCTCCACTTT
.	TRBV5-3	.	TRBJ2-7	CARSHTANSRAAYEQYF	TGTGCCAGAAGCCACACGGCCAATTCTCGGGCAGCCTACGAGCAGTACTTC
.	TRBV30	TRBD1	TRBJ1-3	CASSQRDRENSGNTIYF	TGTGCCTCTTCACAGCGGGACAGAGAAAACTCTGGAAACACCATATATTTT
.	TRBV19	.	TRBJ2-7	CASSIVGESYEQYF	TGTGCCAGTAGTATAGTTGGCGAGTCCTACGAGCAGTACTTC
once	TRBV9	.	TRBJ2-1	CASSVAPGLNNEQFF	TGTGCCAGCAGCGTAGCCCCGGGACTTAACAATGAGCAGTTCTTC
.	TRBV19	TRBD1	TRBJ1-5	CASRPGQGLRNQPQHF	TGTGCCAGTAGGCCGGGACAGGGGCTGCGCAATCAGCCCCAGCATTTT
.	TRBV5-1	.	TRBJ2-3	CASSAGLGGPDTQYF	TGCGCCAGCAGCGCCGGACTAGGGGGACCAGATACGCAGTATTTT
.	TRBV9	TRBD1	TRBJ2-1	CASSVDWQGAYNEQFF	TGTGCCAGCAGCGTAGACTGGCAGGGGGCTTACAATGAGCAGTTCTTC
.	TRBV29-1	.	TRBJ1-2	CSVDLMSYGYTF	TGCAGCGTTGATTTAATGTCCTATGGCTACACCTTC
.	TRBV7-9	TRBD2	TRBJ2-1	CASSLAGTSGRSHNEQFF	TGTGCCAGCAGCTTAGCGGGGACTAGCGGGAGGTCCCACAATGAGCAGTTCTTC
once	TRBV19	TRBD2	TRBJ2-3	CASSILGLAGVTDTQYF	TGTGCCAGTAGTATTTTGGGACTAGCGGGAGTCACAGATACGCAGTATTTT
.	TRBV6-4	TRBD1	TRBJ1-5	CANKDQVDRGNQPQHF	TGTGCCAACAAAGATCAGGTAGACAGGGGCAATCAGCCCCAGCATTTT
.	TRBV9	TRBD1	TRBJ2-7	CASSVPHSRGQGFYEQYF	TGTGCCAGCAGCGTCCCCCACTCCAGGGGACAGGGCTTTTACGAGCAGTACTTC
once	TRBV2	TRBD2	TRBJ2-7	CASTSRASGIDEQYF	TGTGCCAGCACTAGCCGGGCTAGCGGGATAGATGAGCAGTACTTC
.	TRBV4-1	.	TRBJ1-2	CASSRPWAGELYGYTF	TGCGCCAGCAGCCGCCCTTGGGCAGGGGAACTCTATGGCTACACCTTC
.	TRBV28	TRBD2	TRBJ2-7	CASSLRLAGGAREQYF	TGTGCCAGCAGTTTACGGCTAGCGGGAGGGGCGAGGGAGCAGTACTTC
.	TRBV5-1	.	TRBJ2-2	CASSLGERTNTGELFF	TGCGCCAGCAGCTTGGGGGAGCGGACGAACACCGGGGAGCTGTTTTTT
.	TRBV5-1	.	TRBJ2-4	CASSLVASPGDIQYF	TGCGCCAGCAGCTTGGTTGCTAGCCCCGGGGACATTCAGTACTTC
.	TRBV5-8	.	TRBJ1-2	CASQFRTVNF	TGTGCCAGCCAATTCCGGACCGTAAACTTC
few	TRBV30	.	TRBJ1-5	CAWSGGVDQPQHF	TGTGCCTGGAGCGGGGGTGTAGATCAGCCCCAGCATTTT
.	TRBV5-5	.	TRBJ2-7	CASSLEGRTYEQYF	TGTGCCAGCAGCTTAGAAGGGCGGACCTACGAGCAGTACTTC
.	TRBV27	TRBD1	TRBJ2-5	CASSTYRQGETQYF	TGTGCCAGCAGTACCTACCGACAGGGAGAGACCCAGTACTTC
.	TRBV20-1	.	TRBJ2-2	CSASRAVNTGELFF	TGCAGTGCTAGTAGGGCGGTTAACACCGGGGAGCTGTTTTTT